This TCR beta chain was recorded in a study of OX40 agonist ivuxolimab in advanced cancers. The CDR3 is made up of 20 amino acids. Germline CDR1 SGHVS, CDR2 FNYEAQ. V lost 5 bases to trimming and J lost 0 bases; unmatched junction nucleotides: 14. This clone was picked up one time. This table comes from immunoSEQ multiplex PCR, and its TCRdb copy is limited to in-frame clones, with some not included. Of approximately 70,000 clones listed, about 89% are singletons. The rearrangement joins TRBV7-6 to TRBJ2-3; the match to TRBD2 covers 13 bases. This TCR came from an adult with an advanced solid tumor such as melanoma, head and neck, liver or kidney cancer. The sample consisted of CD4+ or CD8+ T cells sorted from blood, taken in a trial of the OX40 agonist ivuxolimab. The CDR3 loop reads CASSSLETSGRSTSTDTQYF. The CDR3 DNA reads as TGTGCCAGCAGCAGTCTAGAGACTAGCGGGAGGTCAACTAGCACAGATACGCAGTATTTT.